This is a list of T cell receptor beta chains from one sample in a study of blood T cell repertoires in COVID-19. Clones were read by immunoSEQ multiplex PCR, and TCRdb kept only the in-frame ones, dropping some. The table lists more than 25,000 clones, around 83% of them singletons, with 25% in the top ten. Sequencing input: peripheral blood. The receptors shown here come from a man between 65 and 85 years old with active COVID-19. Both conserved end residues are part of each CDR3. Each record gives: V gene, D gene, clone size, J gene, CDR3 DNA, CDR3 protein. D genes are given only for firm matches. Clone size is not always given. Where it is, it says once, few, many or a class for expanded clones.

>TRBV28|TRBD2|-|TRBJ2-1
TGTGCCAGCAGTCTCATCCTAGCGGGGCAAACCTACAATGAGCAGTTCTTC
CASSLILAGQTYNEQFF
>TRBV18|-|-|TRBJ1-3
TGTGCCAGCTCAAACAGCAATCCTGGAAACACCATATATTTT
CASSNSNPGNTIYF
>TRBV5-1|TRBD1|few|TRBJ1-3
TGCGCCAGCAGCTTGGCGGGGACAGCCTCTGGAAACACCATATATTTT
CASSLAGTASGNTIYF
>TRBV6-5|TRBD1|-|TRBJ2-7
TGTGCCAGCAGTTACTCGTTAGGACAGGGATACGAGCAGTACTTC
CASSYSLGQGYEQYF
>TRBV18|TRBD1|-|TRBJ1-3
TGTGCCAGCTCACCGGCCGGGACAGGGATTGGAAACACCATATATTTT
CASSPAGTGIGNTIYF
>TRBV4-2|TRBD2|once|TRBJ2-7
TGTGCCAGCAGCCAAGACTTTCTAGCGGAGGGCGAGCAGTACTTC
CASSQDFLAEGEQYF
>TRBV5-1|-|-|TRBJ2-2
TGCGCCAGCAGCCCCCAGGGGCCTGGGTCCGGGGAGCTGTTTTTT
CASSPQGPGSGELFF
>TRBV10-2|TRBD1|-|TRBJ1-4
TGCGCCAGCAGTGACCCAGGGGGGTTATATGAAAAACTGTTTTTT
CASSDPGGLYEKLFF
>TRBV24-1|TRBD1|-|TRBJ2-1
TGTGCCACCAGTGATTTTACAGGGGGGAATGAGCAGTTCTTC
CATSDFTGGNEQFF
>TRBV2|-|-|TRBJ1-4
TGTGCCAGCAGCCCCGACCCTCGGGGAGCTAATGAAAAACTGTTTTTT
CASSPDPRGANEKLFF
>TRBV7-9|-|-|TRBJ1-3
TGTGCCAGCAGCCCACCCGGACAGCCGAGGGACACCATATATTTT
CASSPPGQPRDTIYF
>TRBV2|-|-|TRBJ1-6
TGTGCCAGCGCCAGGGATCAAAATTCACCCCTCCACTTT
CASARDQNSPLHF
>TRBV6-2/TRBV6-3|TRBD1|-|TRBJ1-1
TGTGCCAGCAGCGGACAGGGTAACACTGAAGCTTTCTTT
CASSGQGNTEAFF
>TRBV7-2|-|-|TRBJ2-7
TGTGCCAGCAGCTTCAGAAGCTCTCCAGGGAAATACGAGCAGTACTTC
CASSFRSSPGKYEQYF
>TRBV5-1|-|-|TRBJ2-2
TGCGCCAGCAGCTTGATGGGAGACGGGGAGCTGTTTTTT
CASSLMGDGELFF
>TRBV18|-|-|TRBJ2-1
TGTGCCAGCTCACCGGAAGGGGTCTACAATGAGCAGTTCTTC
CASSPEGVYNEQFF
>TRBV4-2|TRBD1|-|TRBJ1-2
TGTGCCAGCAGCCAAGACGGGGACAGGGGGTATGGCTACACCTTC
CASSQDGDRGYGYTF
>TRBV19|-|-|TRBJ2-6
TGTGCCAGTATGGAGAGATCCGGGGCCAACGTCCTGACTTTC
CASMERSGANVLTF
>TRBV24-1|-|-|TRBJ2-1
TGTGCCACCAGTGGAGGGCACAATGAGCAGTTCTTC
CATSGGHNEQFF
>TRBV5-4|-|-|TRBJ2-4
TGTGCCAGCAGCCCCATGGGACTAGCCAAAAACATTCAGTACTTC
CASSPMGLAKNIQYF
>TRBV19|-|-|TRBJ2-6
TGTGCCAGTAGGTCGGTAGCCTCTGGGGCCAACGTCCTGACTTTC
CASRSVASGANVLTF
>TRBV6-6|TRBD1|-|TRBJ1-2
TGTGCCAGCAGCCCCGGGACAGCCAACTATGGCTACACCTTC
CASSPGTANYGYTF
>TRBV4-2|TRBD1|-|TRBJ2-1
TGTGCCAGCAGCCAAGAAGGCGCGCCGACAGGGGGAAAAGTTGAGCAGTTCTTC
CASSQEGAPTGGKVEQFF
>TRBV7-2|TRBD1|-|TRBJ2-2
TGTGCCAGCAGCACAGGGGGTCTGAACACCGGGGAGCTGTTTTTT
CASSTGGLNTGELFF
>TRBV14|TRBD2|-|TRBJ2-1
TGTGCCAGCAGCGCAACCAGGGGAATAGCGGGAGGGCACTACAATGAGCAGTTCTTC
CASSATRGIAGGHYNEQFF
>TRBV27|TRBD2|few|TRBJ2-7
TGTGCCAGCAGTCCAGGGACTAGCGCCTACGAGCAGTACTTC
CASSPGTSAYEQYF
>TRBV4-1|TRBD1|-|TRBJ1-2
TGCGCCAGCAGCCAGTACGACAGGGAAGGCTACACCTTC
CASSQYDREGYTF
>TRBV7-2|-|-|TRBJ2-1
TGTGCCAGCAGCTTAGCCCTTGAGCAGTTCTTC
CASSLALEQFF
>TRBV5-1|-|-|TRBJ1-1
TGCGCCAGCAGCCGAAGCGGGATGGCCCAGGGGAACACTGAAGCTTTCTTT
CASSRSGMAQGNTEAFF
>TRBV7-9|TRBD2|-|TRBJ2-1
TGTGCCAGCAGCGGGACTAGCGGGTACAATGAGCAGTTCTTC
CASSGTSGYNEQFF
>TRBV7-9|-|-|TRBJ2-5
TGTGCCAGCAGCTTAGCCCAGGGGGGCCAGGGGACCCAGTACTTC
CASSLAQGGQGTQYF
>TRBV5-8|TRBD1|-|TRBJ2-5
TGTGCCAGCAGCTTGGGACAGGGGCTCTTGGAGACCCAGTACTTC
CASSLGQGLLETQYF
>TRBV6-2/TRBV6-3|-|-|TRBJ1-2
TGTGCCAGCAGTACCCTGGACACCCTAGGGGGCTACACCTTC
CASSTLDTLGGYTF
>TRBV28|-|once|TRBJ2-1
TGTGCCAGCAGTAGGAGCTCCTACAATGAGCAGTTCTTC
CASSRSSYNEQFF
>TRBV5-1|-|-|TRBJ2-5
TGCGCCAGCAGCGCGGGGCTAGGGCCCCAGTACTTC
CASSAGLGPQYF
>TRBV6-5|-|-|TRBJ1-5
TGTGCCACCACAGTCAGGGCGAGCAATCAGCCCCAGCATTTT
CATTVRASNQPQHF
>TRBV7-9|TRBD2|-|TRBJ2-3
TGTGCCAGCGGAGCCCTAGCGGGGGCAAATACGCAGTATTTT
CASGALAGANTQYF
>TRBV7-3|TRBD2|-|TRBJ2-7
TGTGCCAGAACTAGCGGCTTTACCTACGAGCAGTACTTC
CARTSGFTYEQYF
>TRBV5-6|-|-|TRBJ1-3
TGTGCCAGCAGCTCGGACCGGGACATCCCCTTTTCGGGAAACACCATATATTTT
CASSSDRDIPFSGNTIYF
>TRBV18|-|-|TRBJ1-1
TGTGCCAGCTCACCGATAAACCCGGCAGGGAACACTGAAGCTTTCTTT
CASSPINPAGNTEAFF
>TRBV5-1|-|-|TRBJ2-7
TGCGCCAGCAGCTTGTACTACGAGCAGTACTTC
CASSLYYEQYF
>TRBV11-2|-|-|TRBJ2-1
TGTGCCAGCAGCTTACGGTCCAGGGCGGACAATGAGCAGTTCTTC
CASSLRSRADNEQFF
>TRBV11-2|-|-|TRBJ2-5
TGTGCCAGCAGCTTAGATCTCACAGGGGGGGTGGCTGAGACCCAGTACTTC
CASSLDLTGGVAETQYF
>TRBV5-6|-|-|TRBJ2-2
TGTGCCAGCAGCTTGGGAGGGAACACCGGGGAGCTGTTTTTT
CASSLGGNTGELFF